Listed below are T cell receptor beta chains from one sample, sequenced in a study of spatial heterogeneity in lung cancer. TCRdb used MiXCR to reprocess the 5' RACE reads, holding one entry per CDR3 protein. The table includes around 92,000 distinct CDR3 sequences, roughly 12% detected once. The source was PBMCs, collected at surgery. Every receptor here comes from a male donor with early-stage non-small cell lung cancer. The conserved cysteine and the conserved F or W are not part of the CDR3 here.

j_call: TRBJ1-1
v_call: TRBV7-2
cdr3_aa: ASSLGTGGITEAF

j_call: TRBJ2-7
v_call: TRBV10-1
cdr3_aa: ASSEGQGFYEQY

j_call: TRBJ1-5
v_call: TRBV12-3/TRBV12-4
cdr3_aa: ASSFQGSTQPQH

j_call: TRBJ1-5
v_call: TRBV30
cdr3_aa: AWGQGDNQPQH

j_call: TRBJ2-3
v_call: TRBV6-5
cdr3_aa: ASSYLVGGVLADTQY

j_call: TRBJ1-4
v_call: TRBV19
cdr3_aa: ATVMGEKLF

j_call: TRBJ2-5
v_call: TRBV24-1
cdr3_aa: ATSDFQETQY

j_call: TRBJ2-3
v_call: TRBV6-1
cdr3_aa: ASSGAGSSTDTQY

j_call: TRBJ2-3
v_call: TRBV6-6
cdr3_aa: ASSHPPTDTQY

j_call: TRBJ2-3
v_call: TRBV6-5
cdr3_aa: ASRQDWGADTQY

j_call: TRBJ2-1
v_call: TRBV10-3
cdr3_aa: AISEPTGTSQF

j_call: TRBJ2-7
v_call: TRBV12-3/TRBV12-4
cdr3_aa: ASSNLQGYEQY

j_call: TRBJ2-1
v_call: TRBV12-3/TRBV12-4
cdr3_aa: ASSYTGHNEQF

j_call: TRBJ2-1
v_call: TRBV18
cdr3_aa: ASSPSGTGINEQF

j_call: TRBJ2-2
v_call: TRBV27
cdr3_aa: ASSSLLAGAYTGELF

j_call: TRBJ2-2
v_call: TRBV28
cdr3_aa: ASRTGGTGELF

j_call: TRBJ2-3
v_call: TRBV9
cdr3_aa: ASSVGLAGWADTQY

j_call: TRBJ2-7
v_call: TRBV27
cdr3_aa: ASSLSGAYEQY

j_call: TRBJ2-6
v_call: TRBV7-2
cdr3_aa: ASSLDISGANVLT

j_call: TRBJ2-7
v_call: TRBV4-1
cdr3_aa: ASSQAGQGSHEQY

j_call: TRBJ1-5
v_call: TRBV7-2
cdr3_aa: ASRLDRGLNQPQH

j_call: TRBJ2-7
v_call: TRBV5-6
cdr3_aa: ASSGFGSRAPYEQY

j_call: TRBJ2-3
v_call: TRBV4-3
cdr3_aa: ASSQVPSSTPDTQY

j_call: TRBJ2-5
v_call: TRBV2
cdr3_aa: ASSGLHLGETQY

j_call: TRBJ2-3
v_call: TRBV7-2
cdr3_aa: ASSLVTGPTDTQY

j_call: TRBJ2-1
v_call: TRBV5-1
cdr3_aa: ASSLKTELSNEQF

j_call: TRBJ2-5
v_call: TRBV9
cdr3_aa: ASSEGVEETQY

j_call: TRBJ1-5
v_call: TRBV18
cdr3_aa: ASSPLGTGGNQPQH

j_call: TRBJ1-1
v_call: TRBV5-1
cdr3_aa: ASSSPLNTEAF

j_call: TRBJ2-7
v_call: TRBV20-1
cdr3_aa: SAPRTGVGSPYEQY

j_call: TRBJ2-2
v_call: TRBV9
cdr3_aa: ASSLRGLDGELF

j_call: TRBJ2-2
v_call: TRBV28
cdr3_aa: ASRPTSENTGELF

j_call: TRBJ2-7
v_call: TRBV7-3
cdr3_aa: ASSLHHGGEQY

j_call: TRBJ2-3
v_call: TRBV20-1
cdr3_aa: SAGGGQGRTDTQY

j_call: TRBJ1-3
v_call: TRBV12-3/TRBV12-4
cdr3_aa: ASSLALAGNTIY

j_call: TRBJ2-3
v_call: TRBV7-9
cdr3_aa: ASSLGGDTDTQY

j_call: TRBJ1-2
v_call: TRBV7-9
cdr3_aa: ASSYGNNAYT

j_call: TRBJ1-1
v_call: TRBV20-1
cdr3_aa: SALYRAVGMNTEAF

j_call: TRBJ2-3
v_call: TRBV18
cdr3_aa: ASSPRREASTDTQY

j_call: TRBJ1-3
v_call: TRBV6-1
cdr3_aa: ASSDRDRGH

j_call: TRBJ2-5
v_call: TRBV29-1
cdr3_aa: SVLPKTGGQETQY

j_call: TRBJ2-2
v_call: TRBV20-1
cdr3_aa: SARDLVPYRDRASFNTGELF

j_call: TRBJ2-5
v_call: TRBV4-2
cdr3_aa: ASSQNPGQGAETQY

j_call: TRBJ2-2
v_call: TRBV6-5
cdr3_aa: ASSYMFANTGELF

j_call: TRBJ1-4
v_call: TRBV5-8
cdr3_aa: ASSLGRGLASLF

j_call: TRBJ2-3
v_call: TRBV20-1
cdr3_aa: SALIPGGATSTDTQY

j_call: TRBJ2-7
v_call: TRBV7-2
cdr3_aa: ASTTPGRFHEQY

j_call: TRBJ1-2
v_call: TRBV6-5
cdr3_aa: ASSYSGETYGYT

j_call: TRBJ2-5
v_call: TRBV14
cdr3_aa: ARGQGATQETQY

j_call: TRBJ1-1
v_call: TRBV7-3
cdr3_aa: ASSLSAGTEAF

j_call: TRBJ2-7
v_call: TRBV28
cdr3_aa: ASSLRAGRPSGEQY

j_call: TRBJ2-7
v_call: TRBV28
cdr3_aa: ASSFVSSYEQY

j_call: TRBJ1-1
v_call: TRBV18
cdr3_aa: ASSRTENTEAF

j_call: TRBJ2-5
v_call: TRBV20-1
cdr3_aa: SARELVETQY

j_call: TRBJ2-7
v_call: TRBV11-1
cdr3_aa: ATGTGISYEQY

j_call: TRBJ1-5
v_call: TRBV12-3/TRBV12-4
cdr3_aa: ASSRGIQPQH

j_call: TRBJ1-2
v_call: TRBV5-4
cdr3_aa: ASSLRGQYYGYT

j_call: TRBJ2-7
v_call: TRBV29-1
cdr3_aa: SVSRDRGSYEQY

j_call: TRBJ2-1
v_call: TRBV24-1
cdr3_aa: ATSESSGNTYNEQF

j_call: TRBJ1-1
v_call: TRBV6-2/TRBV6-3
cdr3_aa: ASSYSSPTEAF